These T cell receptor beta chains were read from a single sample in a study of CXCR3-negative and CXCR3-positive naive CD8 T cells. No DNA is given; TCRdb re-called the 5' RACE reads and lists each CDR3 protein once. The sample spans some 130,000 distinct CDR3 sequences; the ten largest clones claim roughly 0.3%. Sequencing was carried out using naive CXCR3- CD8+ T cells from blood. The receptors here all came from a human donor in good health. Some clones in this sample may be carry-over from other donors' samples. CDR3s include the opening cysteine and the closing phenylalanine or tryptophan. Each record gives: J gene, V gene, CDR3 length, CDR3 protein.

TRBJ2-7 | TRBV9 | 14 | CASSVGGGTYEQYF
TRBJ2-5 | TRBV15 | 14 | CVTRNSGDGETQYF
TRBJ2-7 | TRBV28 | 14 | CASSRRDNSYEQYF
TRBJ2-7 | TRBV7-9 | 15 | CASSFGGPISYEQYF
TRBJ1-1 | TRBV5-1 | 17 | CASTLRYYGRENTEAFF
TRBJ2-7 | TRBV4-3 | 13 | CASSQDSDREQYF
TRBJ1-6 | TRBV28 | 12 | CATVDWNSPLHF
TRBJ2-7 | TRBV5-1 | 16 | CASSLAGDRPFGEQYF
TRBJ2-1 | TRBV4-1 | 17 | CASSQDGGTSGINEQFF
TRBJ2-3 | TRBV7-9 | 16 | CASSLVEFNRGDTQYF
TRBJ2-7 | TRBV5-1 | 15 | CASSFKAGTSGEQYF
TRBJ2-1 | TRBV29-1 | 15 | CSVAQGTLPYNEQFF
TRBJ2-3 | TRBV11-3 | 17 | CASSPRGLAGITDTQYF
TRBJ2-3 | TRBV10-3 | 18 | CAISESAGTSSVVDTQYF
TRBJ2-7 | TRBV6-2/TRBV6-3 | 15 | CASSYWHSSTYEQYF
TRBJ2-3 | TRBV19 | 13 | CASSTMSTDTQYF
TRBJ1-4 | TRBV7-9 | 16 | CASSSSGQGADEKLFF
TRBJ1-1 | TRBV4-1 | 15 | CASSPGDRGNTEAFF
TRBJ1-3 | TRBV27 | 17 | CASSLIGTRTSGNTIYF
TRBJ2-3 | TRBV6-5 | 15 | CASSYPGQGTDTQYF
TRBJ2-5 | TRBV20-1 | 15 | CSASVRDTPQETQYF
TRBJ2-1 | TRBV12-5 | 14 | CASGLTGTYNEQFF
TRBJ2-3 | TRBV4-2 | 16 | CASSQAQAGGTDTQYF
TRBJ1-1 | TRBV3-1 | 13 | CASSPGEDTEAFF
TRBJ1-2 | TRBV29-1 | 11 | CSVVSNYGYTF
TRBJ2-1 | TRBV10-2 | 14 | CANSPDMAYNEQFF
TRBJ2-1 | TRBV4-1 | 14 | CASSQNVRGNEQFF
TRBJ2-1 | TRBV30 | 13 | CAWSEEPGGEQFF
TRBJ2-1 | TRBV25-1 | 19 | CASSELKGTGVFSYNEQFF
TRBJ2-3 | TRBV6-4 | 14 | CASSDGQGADTQYF
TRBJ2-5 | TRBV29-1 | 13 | CSAYGQGMETQYF
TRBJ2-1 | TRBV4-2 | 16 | CASSHQLAGVYNEQFF
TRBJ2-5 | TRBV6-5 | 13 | CASSSKVEETQYF
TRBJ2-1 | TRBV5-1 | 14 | CASSVGQGADEQFF
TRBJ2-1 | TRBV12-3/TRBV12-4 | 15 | CASSLVGAPAHEQFF
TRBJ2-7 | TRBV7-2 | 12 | CASSLWRDEQYF
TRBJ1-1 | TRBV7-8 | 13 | CASSLTGLPEAFF
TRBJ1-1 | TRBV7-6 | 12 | CASSQRDGEAFF